This T cell receptor beta chain was identified in a study of T cell responses to AZD1222 COVID-19 vaccine. Germline V gives CDR1 SGHRS, CDR2 YFSETQ. The germline V and J ends were trimmed by 3 bases and 4 bases, with 8 bases remaining between them. The CDR3 length is 12 residues. Profiling relied on immunoSEQ multiplex PCR, and the TCRdb table lists in-frame clones only, not all of them. The table includes more than 85,000 clones, about 83% detected once. The sequence was collected from an adult in good health. Sequences were derived from peripheral blood, sampled on day 0 of AZD1222 vaccination. The chain has TRBV5-1 and TRBJ2-7; D is uncertain. This CDR3 reads CASSSQTYEQYF. CDR3 DNA: TGCGCCAGCAGCTCCCAGACTTACGAGCAGTACTTC.